The source of this T cell receptor beta chain is a study of cytomegalovirus exposure and HLA in healthy donors. CDR1 and CDR2 from the germline V gene are SNHLY and FYNNEI. The CDR3 has 15 residues. V shed 6 bases and J shed 2 bases, with 15 bases lying between them. The PCR made use of 60 Vbeta and 13 Jbeta primers. TCRdb's copy holds only in-frame clones and misses some; the assay was immunoSEQ multiplex PCR. This sample yields about 150,000 clones, of which 70% to 90% are seen a single time; roughly 2.5% belongs to the top ten. Specimen: PBMCs. This chain links TRBV2 with TRBJ2-3; weak D call: TRBD2 (6 bases). The sequence was obtained from a man under 40 in good health and CMV-seropositive. The CDR3 here is CASRATAGPTDTQYF. The CDR3 region has the DNA TGTGCCAGCAGGGCGACTGCGGGGCCCACAGATACGCAGTATTTT. The whole variable domain, filled in from reference TRBV2 and TRBJ2-3, reads EPEVTQTPSHQVTQMGQEVILRCVPISNHLYFYWYRQILGQKVEFLVSFYNNEISEKSEIFDDQFSVERPDGSNFTLKIRSTKLEDSAMYFCASRATAGPTDTQYFGPGTRLTVL.